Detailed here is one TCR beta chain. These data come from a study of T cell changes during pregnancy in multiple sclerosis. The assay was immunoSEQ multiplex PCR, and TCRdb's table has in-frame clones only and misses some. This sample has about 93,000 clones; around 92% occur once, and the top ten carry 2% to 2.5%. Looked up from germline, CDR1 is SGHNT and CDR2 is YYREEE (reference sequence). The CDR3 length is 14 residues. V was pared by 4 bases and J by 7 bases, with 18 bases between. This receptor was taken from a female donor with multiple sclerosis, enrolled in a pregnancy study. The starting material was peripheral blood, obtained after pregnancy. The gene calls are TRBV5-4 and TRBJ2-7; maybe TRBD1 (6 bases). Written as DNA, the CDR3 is TGTGCCAGCAGCCGGGTGGGCATAGGGGGTGAGCAGTACTTC. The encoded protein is CASSRVGIGGEQYF.